These T cell receptor beta chains were read from a single sample in a study of graft-versus-host responses after intestinal transplantation. The protocol was immunoSEQ multiplex PCR, while the TCRdb copy is restricted to in-frame clones and leaves out a portion. Here the sample spans 50,000 or so clones, 90% to 95% being singletons. Sequencing was performed on PBMCs, taken around 120 days after intestinal transplantation. The receptor source for this set is a human patient who received an intestinal transplant, so some T cells may come from the graft donor. Each CDR3 is given with its conserved first and last residue. The order of the fields is clone size, V gene, J gene, D gene, CDR3 DNA, CDR3 protein. A D gene is named only where the DNA matches it firmly. Not all rows give a size; the values are once, few, many and, for expanded clones, a class.

-	TRBV29-1	TRBJ2-5	-	TGCAGCGTTCTTGGGAAAACGGGGGATCTGCCTACTGGGGAGCAGTACTTC	CSVLGKTGDLPTGEQYF
once	TRBV19	TRBJ2-7	-	TGTGCCAGAAGACAGGAAAGATCCTACGAGCAGTACTTC	CARRQERSYEQYF
-	TRBV4-1	TRBJ2-3	-	TGCGCCAGCAGCCCCGGGACAACCTCTAGCACAGATACGCAGTATTTT	CASSPGTTSSTDTQYF
-	TRBV5-5	TRBJ2-7	TRBD1	TGTGCCAGCAGCTTCCATCCGACAGGGAGCTCCTACGAGCAGTACTTC	CASSFHPTGSSYEQYF
once	TRBV18	TRBJ1-1	-	TGTGCCAGCTCGAGTGTCATGGGGGACACTGAAGCTTTCTTT	CASSSVMGDTEAFF
-	TRBV5-1	TRBJ2-7	TRBD2	TGCGCCAGCAGCTTGGTTCTAAGCGGGAGGACCTACGAGCAGTACTTC	CASSLVLSGRTYEQYF
-	TRBV5-6	TRBJ1-2	-	TGTGCCAGCAGCTTGCTTGTCGGGTTGGAGGTGGACTATGGCTACGCCTTC	CASSLLVGLEVDYGYAF
-	TRBV10-1	TRBJ2-2	-	TGCGCCAGCAAGGGCCGAGAACCCGGGGAGCTGTTTTTT	CASKGREPGELFF
-	TRBV7-9	TRBJ2-1	TRBD2	TGTGCCAGCAGCCTCCGACTAGCGGGAGTGTCTTACAATGAGCAGTTCTTC	CASSLRLAGVSYNEQFF
-	TRBV10-2	TRBJ2-7	-	TGCGCCAGCGGAGCGATCAGCGAGCAGTACTTC	CASGAISEQYF
once	TRBV11-3	TRBJ2-1	-	TGTGCCAGCAGCTTTGAGTTGGCGGGAAGAGCCTACAATGAGCAGTTCTTC	CASSFELAGRAYNEQFF